The 15 T cell receptor beta chains below all came from one sample that was sequenced in a study of blood T cells in healthy people across ages. PCR was performed a second time for roughly 7 to 12 cycles using a sample-barcoded 5' primer and a J-beta primer mix. TCRdb processed the 5' RACE reads anew with MiXCR; each CDR3 protein has one entry. Here the sample spans hundreds of thousands of distinct CDR3 sequences, roughly 20% being singletons. Input material: blood. These TCRs come from a man between 65 and 79 years old in good health.

This chain connects TRBV28 to TRBJ2-3; the match to TRBD1 covers 8 bases. The V gene end was trimmed by 4 bases and the J gene end by 6 bases; junction bases not matched to a gene: 6. CDR3 size: 14 residues. Germline V lookup: CDR1 MDHEN, CDR2 SYDVKM. The CDR3 protein is CASSSYRGEDTQYF. The CDR3 DNA reads as TGTGCCAGCAGTTCCTACAGGGGGGAGGATACGCAGTATTTT.

The CDR3 is CASSLVAGAGEQYF. In nucleotides, the CDR3 is TGTGCCAGCAGCTTGGTAGCGGGCGCCGGCGAGCAGTACTTC. The chain combines TRBV5-6 with TRBJ2-7; 7 bases agree with TRBD2. Unmatched junction bases numbered 6, after V lost 0 bases and J lost 6 bases. CDR3 length equals 14 residues. Germline lookup yields CDR1 SGHDT and CDR2 YYEEEE.

The chain combines TRBV20-1 with TRBJ1-2; D might be TRBD1 (6 bases). Per germline, CDR1 DFQATT and CDR2 SNEGSKA (reference sequence). CDR3 size: 15 residues. Deletions cut 2 bases from V and 2 bases from J, with 15 bases between. CDR3 residues: CSARCRTASNYGYTF. In nucleotides, the CDR3 is TGCAGTGCTAGATGCCGGACAGCTTCCAACTATGGCTACACCTTC.

This clonotype has at least ten counts. This sequence joins TRBV20-1 and TRBJ2-5; 11 bases map to TRBD2. This CDR3 has 16 residues. CDR1 is DFQATT and CDR2 is SNEGSKA in the germline V gene (reference sequence). J lost 0 bases, V lost 4 bases, and 7 bases had no gene match. CDR3 sequence (DNA): TGCAGTGCTATTAGCGGGAGGGACCGGCACCAAGAGACCCAGTACTTC. The encoded protein is CSAISGRDRHQETQYF.

The rearrangement joins TRBV29-1 to TRBJ2-1; 9 nucleotides agree with TRBD1. In germline, CDR1 is SQVTM, CDR2 ANQGSEA. Trimming cost V 6 bases and J 3 bases; bases outside gene matches: 6. The CDR3 covers 14 residues. This CDR3 is CSVGQGHLYNEQFF. The CDR3 DNA reads TGCAGCGTCGGACAGGGGCACCTCTACAATGAGCAGTTCTTC.

Turning to this clonotype: One junction end disagrees with the germline gene, perhaps due to a read error. The V gene is TRBV7-7, the J gene TRBJ2-2; 7 nucleotides line up with TRBD1. The CDR3 totals 15 residues. The germline V gene encodes CDR1 SSHAT and CDR2 FNYEAQ (reference sequence). CDR3 DNA: TGTGCTAGCAGCTTAGGGGGCCGACTCACCGGGGAGCTGTTTTTT. As protein: CASSLGGRLTGELFF.

The V and J genes are TRBV25-1 and TRBJ1-6; TRBD1 might be the D (5 bases). CDR1 and CDR2 from the germline V gene are MGHDK and SYGVNS. This CDR3 spans 11 amino acids. Trimming stripped 4 bases from V and 14 bases from J, with 9 bases between. CDR3 sequence (DNA): TGTGCCAGCAGTGCCAGGGAAACCCTCCACTTT. Translated: CASSARETLHF.

This clonotype showed up many times. J is TRBJ1-2 and V is TRBV20-1; D uncertain. Per the germline V gene, CDR1 is DFQATT and CDR2 is SNEGSKA (reference sequence). Trimming cost V 3 bases and J 4 bases, with 12 bases left between them. CDR3 length equals 13 residues. The CDR3 DNA follows: TGCAGTGCTAGCCCGGCAGGCCGCTATGGCTACACCTTC. Residues: CSASPAGRYGYTF.

The genes are TRBV10-3 and TRBJ2-7, with a possible D match to TRBD2 (6 bases). With 0 bases removed from V and 1 base from J, the gap between germline ends came to 13 bases. Per germline, CDR1 ENHRY and CDR2 SYGVKD. The CDR3 loop spans 16 amino acids. CDR3 DNA sequence: TGTGCCATCAGTGAGTCGACCCGGGACTTATCCTACGAGCAGTACTTC. This encodes CAISESTRDLSYEQYF.

In its sample, this clonotype was seen many times. The rearrangement joins TRBV29-1 to TRBJ1-5; D might be TRBD1 (5 bases). The CDR3 length is 12 residues. V was trimmed by 5 bases and J by 3 bases, leaving 8 bases between them. CDR1 and CDR2 (germline): SQVTM, ANQGSEA. The CDR3: CSVLRVNQPQHF. CDR3 sequence (DNA): TGCAGCGTTCTCAGGGTCAATCAGCCCCAGCATTTT.

This clonotype was recorded many times. The rearrangement links TRBV28 to TRBJ2-4; TRBD2 matches 7 bases. Germline V gene data show CDR1 as MDHEN and CDR2 as SYDVKM. With 6 bases clipped from V and 7 bases from J, the junction kept 9 bases outside the gene matches. This CDR3 region has 14 residues. In nucleotides, the CDR3 is TGTGCCAGCAGGCAGGACCCCGGGGGGAACATTCAGTACTTC. Its protein product is CASRQDPGGNIQYF.

This clonotype occurred many times. CDR3 sequence: CASRGTATNEKLFF. DNA for the CDR3: TGTGCCAGCAGGGGGACAGCAACTAATGAAAAACTGTTTTTT. The J gene is TRBJ1-4, the V gene TRBV6-5; 7 bases align to TRBD1. The CDR3 is made up of 14 amino acids. V gave up 6 bases and J gave up 0 bases; unmatched junction bases: 1. Germline V CDR1 and CDR2: MNHEY, SVGAGI.

This clonotype was counted only a few times. This chain connects TRBV4-3 to TRBJ2-1; a weak D match, TRBD2 (6 bases). V was shortened by 0 bases and J by 9 bases, with 15 bases between the two germline ends. The CDR3 contains 15 residues. Germline CDR1 is LGHNA and CDR2 is YSLEER. CDR3: CASSQDEGGFGEQFF. As DNA, the CDR3 is TGCGCCAGCAGCCAAGATGAAGGAGGGTTCGGTGAGCAGTTCTTC.

The rearrangement links TRBV6-2 or TRBV6-3 to TRBJ2-1, with TRBD2 matching over 7 bases. CDR1 is MNHEY, CDR2 SVGEGT, per germline. Trimming removed 0 bases from V and 4 bases from J; junction bases left unmatched: 6. The CDR3 extends over 16 amino acids. CDR3: CASSYSSLAEYNEQFF. The CDR3 coding sequence is TGTGCCAGCAGTTACTCGTCCCTAGCGGAATACAATGAGCAGTTCTTC.

As concerns this clonotype: Compared with germline, one end of the junction differs, possibly owing to a read error. The genes are TRBV12-3 or TRBV12-4 and TRBJ2-7; 7 bases are shared with TRBD1. There are 15 residues in the CDR3. The CDR3 region is CASSGQQGPYNEQSF. The CDR3 DNA reads as TGTGCCAGCAGTGGGCAACAGGGGCCGTACAATGAGCAGTCCTTC.